This entry lists 3 T cell receptor beta chains sequenced from one sample in a study of blood T cell repertoires in COVID-19. Measured with immunoSEQ multiplex PCR; TCRdb has only the in-frame clones, and not every one. The profile shows 100,000 to 150,000 clones, around 81% of them singletons. The sample was peripheral blood. These receptors all stem from a man aged 55 to 70 with acute or convalescent COVID-19.

J is TRBJ1-2 and V is TRBV5-1; no firm D call. Trimming left V 0 bases short and J 7 bases short, with 16 bases between. CDR3 length: 15 amino acids. The germline CDR1 and CDR2 sequences are SGHRS and YFSETQ. Written as DNA, the CDR3 is TGCGCCAGCAGCTTGGCCCCTGCGGGTGTGGGTGGCTACACCTTC. Its protein is CASSLAPAGVGGYTF.

This chain connects TRBV5-1 to TRBJ2-7, with 7 bases fitting TRBD1. The V and J ends lost 5 bases and 5 bases, in that order; junction bases with no gene match: 4. The germline CDR1 and CDR2 sequences are SGHRS and YFSETQ. The CDR3 loop spans 12 amino acids. CDR3 region: CASRRGTDEQYF. The CDR3 region has the DNA TGCGCCAGCAGGAGAGGGACAGACGAGCAGTACTTC.

The rearrangement joins TRBV4-1 to TRBJ2-4; possible D gene TRBD1, 5 bases. Germline V CDR1 and CDR2: MGHRA, YSYEKL. The CDR3 has 16 residues. Trimming left V 1 base short and J 1 base short, with 11 bases between. CDR3 sequence reads: CASSQVAGMAKNIQYF. The CDR3 nucleotides read TGCGCCAGCAGCCAAGTGGCAGGGATGGCCAAAAACATTCAGTACTTC.